The TCR beta chain under discussion was sequenced for a study of control samples from healthy donors and cancer patients. Trimming removed 3 bases from V and 3 bases from J, with 8 bases in between. The CDR3 has 14 residues. Germline V gives CDR1 KGHDR, CDR2 SFDVKD. Produced via immunoSEQ multiplex PCR; TCRdb's table is partial and in-frame only. The repertoire holds about 120,000 clones, with around 90% as singletons. This clone was counted a few times. Sequencing was performed on blood. This receptor was taken from a woman between 65 and 79 years old in good health. V gene TRBV24-1 combines with J gene TRBJ2-1; D is perhaps TRBD1 (5 bases). The CDR3 sequence: CATSDPGYYNEQFF. CDR3 bases: TGTGCCACCAGTGATCCAGGGTACTACAATGAGCAGTTCTTC.